This T cell receptor (beta chain) was captured in a study of Graves' ophthalmopathy and Graves' hyperthyroidism. The sequenced template was RNA, covering the TCR beta CDR3 region. An initial RT-PCR round employing HTBI primers preceded a second-round multiplex PCR. TCRdb recomputed calls from the multiplex PCR reads with MiXCR, one row per CDR3 protein. The sample comprises 500,000 to 800,000 distinct CDR3 sequences, about two fifths of which are singletons, and roughly 3% rests with the top ten. To note about this clonotype: Its antigen is unidentified.

Study results and caveats: In predicting ophthalmopathy progression, the model reached around 65% sensitivity and roughly 74% specificity.

Exclusion applied to patients with other autoimmune diseases, uncontrolled infections, pregnancy or lactation. V shed 4 bases and J shed 0 bases, with 12 bases lying between them. This CDR3 spans 16 amino acids. Germline CDR1 reads SEHNR; CDR2 reads FQNEAQ (reference sequence). Sequencing was performed on peripheral blood. The chain uses TRBV7-9 and TRBJ2-2; D possibly corresponds to TRBD2 (6 bases). The receptor comes from an adult man with Graves' ophthalmopathy. The CDR3 DNA reads TGTGCCAGCAGCTCGGGAGCCCAAACGAACACCGGGGAGCTGTTTTTT. Translated: CASSSGAQTNTGELFF.